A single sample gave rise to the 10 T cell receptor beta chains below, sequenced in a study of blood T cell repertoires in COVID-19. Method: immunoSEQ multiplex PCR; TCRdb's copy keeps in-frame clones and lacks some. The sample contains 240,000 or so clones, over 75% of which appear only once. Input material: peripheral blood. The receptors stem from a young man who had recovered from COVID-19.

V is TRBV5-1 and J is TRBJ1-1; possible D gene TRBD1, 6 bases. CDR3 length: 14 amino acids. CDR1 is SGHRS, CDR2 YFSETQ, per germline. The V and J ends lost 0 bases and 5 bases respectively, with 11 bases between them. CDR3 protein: CASSLVGRGTEAFF. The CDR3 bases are TGCGCCAGCAGCTTGGTAGGCAGGGGTACTGAAGCTTTCTTT.

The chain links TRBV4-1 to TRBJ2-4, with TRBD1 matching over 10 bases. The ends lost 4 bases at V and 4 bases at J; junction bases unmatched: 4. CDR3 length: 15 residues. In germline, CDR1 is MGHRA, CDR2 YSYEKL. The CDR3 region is CASSLLDRGKNIQYF. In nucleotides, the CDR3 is TGCGCCAGCAGCCTCCTGGACAGGGGGAAAAACATTCAGTACTTC.

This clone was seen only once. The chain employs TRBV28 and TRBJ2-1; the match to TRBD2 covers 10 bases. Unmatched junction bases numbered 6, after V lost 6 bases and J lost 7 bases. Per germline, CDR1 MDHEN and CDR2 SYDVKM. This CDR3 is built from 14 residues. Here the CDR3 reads CASRESGGGNEQFF. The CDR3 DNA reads TGTGCCAGCAGGGAGAGCGGGGGGGGGAATGAGCAGTTCTTC.

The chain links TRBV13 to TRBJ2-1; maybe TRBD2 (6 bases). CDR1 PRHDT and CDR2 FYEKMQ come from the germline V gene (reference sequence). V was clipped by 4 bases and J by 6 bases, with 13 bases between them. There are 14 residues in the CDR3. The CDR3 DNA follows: TGTGCCAGCAGCTATGGGGCGGGACTCAATGAGCAGTTCTTC. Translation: CASSYGAGLNEQFF.

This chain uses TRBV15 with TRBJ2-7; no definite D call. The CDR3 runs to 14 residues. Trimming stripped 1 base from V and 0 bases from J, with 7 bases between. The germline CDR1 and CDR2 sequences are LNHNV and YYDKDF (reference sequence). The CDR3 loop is CATSRVGDSYEQYF. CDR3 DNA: TGTGCCACCAGCAGAGTGGGCGACTCCTACGAGCAGTACTTC.

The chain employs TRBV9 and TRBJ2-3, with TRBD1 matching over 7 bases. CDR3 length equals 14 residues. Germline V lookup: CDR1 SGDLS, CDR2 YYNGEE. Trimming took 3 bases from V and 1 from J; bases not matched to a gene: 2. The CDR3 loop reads CASSATGRTDTQYF. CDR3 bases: TGTGCCAGCAGCGCGACAGGGCGCACAGATACGCAGTATTTT.

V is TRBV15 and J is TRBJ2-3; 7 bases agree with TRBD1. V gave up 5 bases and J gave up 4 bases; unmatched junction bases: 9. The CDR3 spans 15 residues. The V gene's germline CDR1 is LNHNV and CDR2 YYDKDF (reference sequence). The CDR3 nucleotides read TGTGCCACCAGCGGCGCCCTAGGGGGCCCAGATACGCAGTATTTT. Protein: CATSGALGGPDTQYF.

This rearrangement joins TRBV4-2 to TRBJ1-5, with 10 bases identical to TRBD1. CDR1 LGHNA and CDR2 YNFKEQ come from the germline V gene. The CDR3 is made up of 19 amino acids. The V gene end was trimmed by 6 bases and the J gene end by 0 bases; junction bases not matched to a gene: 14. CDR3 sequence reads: CASSLGPGQGLYSNQPQHF. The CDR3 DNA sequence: TGTGCCAGCAGTCTTGGTCCGGGACAGGGGTTATATAGCAATCAGCCCCAGCATTTT.

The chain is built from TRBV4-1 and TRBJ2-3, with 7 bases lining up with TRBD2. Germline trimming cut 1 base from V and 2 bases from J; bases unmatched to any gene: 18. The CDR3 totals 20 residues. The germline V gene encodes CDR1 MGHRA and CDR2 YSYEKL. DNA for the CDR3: TGCGCCAGCAGCCAAGTTTTTTTCTACCTGGGGGGGGGATCCACAGATACGCAGTATTTT. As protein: CASSQVFFYLGGGSTDTQYF.

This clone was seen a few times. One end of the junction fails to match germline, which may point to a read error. The CDR3 coding sequence is TGTGCCAGCCGTGAGGGAGTGGAAGAAGCTTTCTTT. The encoded protein is CASREGVEEAFF. This chain joins TRBV6-1 and TRBJ1-1; D gene ambiguous. Per the germline V gene, CDR1 is MNHNS and CDR2 is SASEGT. This CDR3 is 12 amino acids long.